The clone carrying this T cell receptor beta chain was counted a single time. Its antigen is still unknown. A second PCR, run for about 6 to 11 cycles, used a sample-barcoded 5' primer plus a J-beta primer mix. From the 5' RACE reads, TCRdb called clonotypes with MiXCR, one entry per CDR3 protein. This sample has about a million distinct CDR3 sequences, with roughly 50% found just once. The record originates from a study of blood T cells in healthy people across ages. Study-wide points: Across samples, TCR beta diversity tracked strongly with naive T cell percentage.

This TCR was sampled from a man aged 25-40 years in good health. The sample comprised blood.

CDR3 loop: CSAEGQISSPLHF. CDR3 nucleotide sequence: TGCAGTGCCGAAGGACAGATCAGTTCACCCCTCCACTTT. The V and J genes are TRBV20-1 and TRBJ1-6, with a possible D match to TRBD1 (6 bases). With 6 bases removed from V and 9 bases from J, the gap between germline ends came to 15 bases. The CDR3 contains 13 residues. Germline CDR1 reads DFQATT; CDR2 reads SNEGSKA (reference sequence).